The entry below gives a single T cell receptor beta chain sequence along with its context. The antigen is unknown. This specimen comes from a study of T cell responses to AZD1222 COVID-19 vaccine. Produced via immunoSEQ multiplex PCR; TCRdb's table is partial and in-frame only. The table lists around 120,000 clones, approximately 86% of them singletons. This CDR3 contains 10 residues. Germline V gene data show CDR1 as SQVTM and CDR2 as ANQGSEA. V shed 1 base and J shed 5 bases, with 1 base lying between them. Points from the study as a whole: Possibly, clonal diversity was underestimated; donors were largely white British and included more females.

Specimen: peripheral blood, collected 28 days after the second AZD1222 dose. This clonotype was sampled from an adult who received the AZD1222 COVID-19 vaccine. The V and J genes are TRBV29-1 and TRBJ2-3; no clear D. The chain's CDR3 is CSVEGDTQYF. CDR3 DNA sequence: TGCAGCGTTGAAGGAGATACGCAGTATTTT.